The 20 T cell receptor beta chains listed next were all sequenced from one sample in a study of human versus mouse CDR3 diversity and MHC coevolution. The method was immunoSEQ multiplex PCR; TCRdb's version includes in-frame clones alone and lacks a portion of them. Altogether tens of thousands of clones are present, 94% being singletons, with the ten largest covering approximately 17%. The sequencing sample was made of naive CD4+ T cells from blood. Subset noted: CD45RO-negative CD62L-positive naive CD4 T cells. These receptors were taken from a person between 55 and 69 years old in good health.

This rearrangement joins TRBV29-1 to TRBJ2-3, with 8 bases lining up with TRBD1. CDR1 and CDR2 from the germline V gene are SQVTM and ANQGSEA. The CDR3 runs 13 residues. After removal of 6 bases from V and 2 bases from J, the junction contained 4 bases not matched to a gene. CDR3 nucleotides: TGCAGCGTAGACAGGGGCTACACAGATACGCAGTATTTT. Translation: CSVDRGYTDTQYF.

The gene calls are TRBV6-1 and TRBJ2-1; D unclear. Trimming removed 1 base at V and 12 bases at J, with 10 bases between. CDR1 is MNHNS, CDR2 SASEGT, per germline. This CDR3 is built from 12 residues. CDR3 sequence (DNA): TGTGCCAGCAGTGAAGTTGACATTAGGCAGTTCTTC. It translates to CASSEVDIRQFF.

CDR3 loop: CASSPFSDNNEQFF. Written as DNA, the CDR3 is TGTGCCAGCTCACCGTTCAGTGATAACAATGAGCAGTTCTTC. The chain is built from TRBV18 and TRBJ2-1; unclear D gene. V was cut by 3 bases and J by 5 bases, with 11 bases left in between. The CDR3 totals 14 residues. Germline assignment: CDR1 KGHSH and CDR2 LQKENI.

The V gene is TRBV4-1, the J gene TRBJ2-3; TRBD2 matches 11 bases. Germline V gene lookup returns CDR1 MGHRA and CDR2 YSYEKL. Trimming cost V 1 base and J 6 bases; bases outside gene matches: 6. The CDR3 is made up of 16 amino acids. The DNA for the CDR3 is TGCGCCAGCAGCCAAGTAAAAGGACTAGCGGGTGATACGCAGTATTTT. Translated: CASSQVKGLAGDTQYF.

The chain employs TRBV7-2 and TRBJ2-7; possibly TRBD2 for D (5 bases). The CDR3 runs 15 residues. Germline loops: CDR1 SGHTA, CDR2 FQGNSA. The V and J ends lost 6 bases and 3 bases respectively, with 18 bases between them. CDR3 nucleotide sequence: TGTGCCAGCAGTCGTTCTAGCCTTGCCGTCTACGAGCAGTACTTC. This sequence encodes CASSRSSLAVYEQYF.

The V call is TRBV6-1, the J call TRBJ1-2, with 7 bases lining up with TRBD1. Per germline, CDR1 MNHNS and CDR2 SASEGT. The length of the CDR3 is 13 residues. Germline trimming cut 8 bases from V and 8 bases from J; bases unmatched to any gene: 11. The CDR3 region has the DNA TGTGCCAGCCAGCCCACAGGGGTTGAGGGCTACACCTTC. Encoded protein: CASQPTGVEGYTF.

This clone came up once. V usage is TRBV27 and J usage is TRBJ2-3, with TRBD1 matching 9 bases. Trimming cost V 4 bases and J 1 base; bases outside gene matches: 18. This CDR3 comprises 20 residues. Germline V gives CDR1 MNHEY, CDR2 SMNVEV (reference sequence). The CDR3 loop reads CASSSRTGAFAFGRTDTQYF. In nucleotides, the CDR3 is TGTGCCAGCAGTTCTCGGACAGGGGCCTTCGCTTTCGGCCGCACAGATACGCAGTATTTT.

The gene calls are TRBV27 and TRBJ1-3; TRBD1 agrees at 7 bases. Germline CDR1 MNHEY, CDR2 SMNVEV (reference sequence). This CDR3 has 17 amino acids. V lost 7 bases and J lost 0; bases outside the gene matches: 12. CDR3 residues: CASTSRDRGHSGNTIYF. The CDR3 DNA is TGTGCCAGCACCTCCCGGGACAGAGGGCACTCTGGAAACACCATATATTTT.

The rearrangement links TRBV5-4 to TRBJ2-3, with 8 bases matching TRBD2. V lost 0 bases and J lost 4; bases outside the gene matches: 10. The CDR3 runs to 17 residues. The germline V gene encodes CDR1 SGHNT and CDR2 YYREEE (reference sequence). As DNA, the CDR3 is TGTGCCAGCAGCTTGGCCTTTGGTAGCGGGATATCAGATACGCAGTATTTT. This translates into CASSLAFGSGISDTQYF.

The chain carries TRBV6-5 and TRBJ2-3, with a tentative D call TRBD2 (5 bases). Germline V gives CDR1 MNHEY, CDR2 SVGAGI. The V and J ends lost 5 bases and 0 bases respectively, with 12 bases between them. This CDR3 is built from 15 residues. DNA for the CDR3: TGTGCCAGCAGTACCTCCGGGGTTAGCACAGATACGCAGTATTTT. This encodes CASSTSGVSTDTQYF.

Regarding this clone: The same CDR3 arises from other DNA sequences in this sample as well. The chain is built from TRBV11-2 and TRBJ2-7, with TRBD2 matching 11 bases. This CDR3 is 14 amino acids long. Per the germline V gene, CDR1 is SGHAT and CDR2 is FQNNGV. After removal of 6 bases from V and 3 bases from J, the junction contained 4 bases not matched to a gene. CDR3 bases: TGTGCCAGCAGGCGCACTAGCGGGAGCTACGAGCAGTACTTC. Translated, it gives CASRRTSGSYEQYF.

This chain connects TRBV5-4 to TRBJ2-5; 7 bases map to TRBD2. V lost 2 bases and J lost 1; bases outside the gene matches: 5. This CDR3 is 15 amino acids long. Germline loops: CDR1 SGHNT, CDR2 YYREEE (reference sequence). The CDR3 region is CASSLASGPQETQYF. CDR3 coding DNA: TGTGCCAGCAGCTTAGCTAGCGGCCCCCAAGAGACCCAGTACTTC. Drawing the rest from reference TRBV5-4 and TRBJ2-5, the complete variable domain is ETGVTQSPTHLIKTRGQQVTLRCSSQSGHNTVSWYQQALGQGPQFIFQYYREEENGRGNFPPRFSGLQFPNYSSELNVNALELDDSALYLCASSLASGPQETQYFGPGTRLLVL.

V usage is TRBV4-1 and J usage is TRBJ1-2, with D unclear. The V gene lost 7 bases and the J gene lost 0 bases, with 15 bases spanning the gap. Germline V gene data show CDR1 as MGHRA and CDR2 as YSYEKL. The CDR3 contains 15 residues. Written as DNA, the CDR3 is TGCGCCAGCACGTACGAGGCGCCCGCTAACTATGGCTACACCTTC. It is translated as CASTYEAPANYGYTF.

Points on this clone: One end of the junction fails to match germline, which may point to a read error. The sample carries other DNA sequences with the same CDR3. The chain couples TRBV9 to TRBJ2-7, with TRBD1 matching over 8 bases. Germline CDR1 is SGDLS and CDR2 is YYNGEE. The CDR3 has 14 residues. Here the CDR3 reads CASSPWTGPSEQYF. The CDR3 coding sequence is TGCGCCAGCAGCCCATGGACAGGGCCATCCGAGCAGTACTTC.

V usage is TRBV6-6 and J usage is TRBJ2-4, with a weak D call TRBD1 (5 bases). V was cut by 3 bases and J by 4 bases, with 16 bases left in between. Germline V gene data show CDR1 as MNHNY and CDR2 as SVGAGI (reference sequence). CDR3 length: 16 residues. CDR3 protein: CASSYLRQIQKNIQYF. The CDR3 DNA reads as TGTGCCAGCAGTTATCTCCGACAGATACAAAAAAACATTCAGTACTTC.

This clone appeared once. CDR3 in DNA: TGTGCCAGCAGCAAACAGGGGGGGCAAGAGACCCAGTACTTC. Its protein is CASSKQGGQETQYF. The chain uses TRBV7-9 and TRBJ2-5; possible D gene TRBD1, 8 bases. The V gene's germline CDR1 is SEHNR and CDR2 FQNEAQ (reference sequence). The CDR3 sequence is 14 residues long. V gave up 5 bases and J gave up 2 bases, with 12 bases separating them.

The chain employs TRBV19 and TRBJ2-7; D remains ambiguous. Germline CDR1 LNHDA, CDR2 SQIVND (reference sequence). The CDR3 has 13 residues. Trimming left V 5 bases short and J 2 bases short, with 10 bases between. The DNA for the CDR3 is TGTGCCAGTAGTGTGGCGGCGACCTACGAGCAGTACTTC. Its translation: CASSVAATYEQYF. The variable domain in full, with the rest retrieved from reference TRBV19 and TRBJ2-7, is DGGITQSPKYLFRKEGQNVTLSCEQNLNHDAMYWYRQDPGQGLRLIYYSQIVNDFQKGDIAEGYSVSREKKESFPLTVTSAQKNPTAFYLCASSVAATYEQYFGPGTRLTVT.

The chain couples TRBV7-9 to TRBJ1-4; D uncertain. V shed 7 bases and J shed 4 bases, with 13 bases lying between them. CDR3 length: 14 amino acids. The germline gives CDR1 SEHNR, CDR2 FQNEAQ (reference sequence). This CDR3 reads CASNGVGFNEKLFF. The CDR3 DNA reads as TGTGCCAGCAACGGGGTAGGGTTTAATGAAAAACTGTTTTTT.

The chain employs TRBV19 and TRBJ2-7; TRBD1 matches at 8 bases. Per germline, CDR1 LNHDA and CDR2 SQIVND (reference sequence). There are 14 residues in the CDR3. V dropped 5 bases and J dropped 5; count of bases not matched to a gene: 8. The chain's CDR3 is CASSVYRGVHEQYF. In nucleotides, the CDR3 is TGTGCCAGTAGTGTTTACAGGGGGGTCCACGAGCAGTACTTC.

This rearrangement joins TRBV7-9 to TRBJ2-1; 11 positions agree with TRBD2. The CDR3 runs to 15 residues. CDR1 SEHNR and CDR2 FQNEAQ come from the germline V gene (reference sequence). V was pared by 4 bases and J by 10 bases, with 9 bases of the junction left unmatched. The CDR3 region is CASSSGLAGPREQFF. The CDR3 nucleotides read TGTGCCAGCAGCTCCGGACTAGCGGGCCCTCGGGAGCAGTTCTTC.